This TCR beta chain was identified during a study of T cell responses to AZD1222 COVID-19 vaccine. The assay was immunoSEQ multiplex PCR, and TCRdb's table has in-frame clones only and misses some. The table lists more than 100,000 clones, roughly 90% of them singletons. V lost 1 base and J 5 bases, leaving 7 bases between the germline ends. The germline V gene encodes CDR1 SGHAT and CDR2 FQNNGV. The CDR3 contains 13 residues. The chain carries TRBV11-2 and TRBJ2-3, with D perhaps TRBD2 (6 bases). The receptor was isolated from an adult in good health. This specimen was peripheral blood, taken on day 0 of AZD1222 vaccination. CDR3 coding DNA: TGTGCCAGCAGCTTAGTGGGGGGAGATACGCAGTATTTT. Its translation: CASSLVGGDTQYF.